This record looks at one T cell receptor beta chain sequence and its context. Systemic immunosuppression or a history of autoimmune disease excluded patients. This sample is part of a study of OX40 agonist ivuxolimab in advanced cancers. Study overall: Each dose-escalation patient presented with hepatocellular carcinoma, melanoma, renal cell or head and neck cancer.

Germline V gives CDR1 MGHRA, CDR2 YSYEKL. The V end lost 0 bases, the J end lost 0 bases, and 11 bases lay between the germline ends. The CDR3 loop spans 16 amino acids. Profiling relied on immunoSEQ multiplex PCR, and the TCRdb table lists in-frame clones only, not all of them. The sample has tens of thousands of clones; about 80% are singletons. Material: CD4+ or CD8+ T cells sorted from blood, obtained in a trial of the OX40 agonist ivuxolimab. J is TRBJ1-1 and V is TRBV4-1; maybe TRBD1 (6 bases). The TCR originated in an adult with an advanced solid tumor such as melanoma, head and neck, liver or kidney cancer. CDR3 nucleotides: TGCGCCAGCAGCCAAGAGCCAGGGGCTATGAACACTGAAGCTTTCTTT. Its protein product is CASSQEPGAMNTEAFF.